These 18 T cell receptor beta chains came from one sample sequenced in a study of response to subunit inactivated influenza vaccine. A single record per CDR3 protein comes from TCRdb applying MiXCR to the RT-PCR reads. The sample comprises more than 550,000 distinct CDR3 sequences, about 11% of which are singletons, and approximately 11% rests with the top ten. This sample was shared with a second study, whose subject was T cells expressing NK-cell markers. That study reports: The cDNA for TCR beta came from 5'RACE template switching with UMIs.

The source material was PBMCs from blood, sampled on the day of vaccination. All receptors come from a man aged 45-65 years who received an inactivated influenza vaccine.

This clonotype was recorded many times. The chain employs TRBV7-9 and TRBJ2-7, with D possibly TRBD1 on 6 matching bases. CDR3 length equals 14 residues. V was shortened by 1 base and J by 5 bases, with 12 bases between the two germline ends. Germline V gives CDR1 SEHNR, CDR2 FQNEAQ (reference sequence). This CDR3 is CASSLEQGWNEQYF. The CDR3 DNA sequence: TGTGCCAGCAGCTTAGAACAGGGTTGGAACGAGCAGTACTTC.

The V gene is TRBV10-3, the J gene TRBJ2-1; 8 positions agree with TRBD1. Losses at the gene ends were 0 bases for V and 4 bases for J; bases not matched to a gene: 8. There are 17 residues in the CDR3. CDR1 and CDR2 from the germline V gene are ENHRY and SYGVKD. The CDR3 nucleotides read TGTGCCATCAGTGAGTCCCCCTCGACAGGGGTGTACAATGAGCAGTTCTTC. Protein: CAISESPSTGVYNEQFF.

V usage is TRBV2 and J usage is TRBJ2-4; no clear D gene. V was pared by 1 base and J by 0 bases, with 10 bases between. The CDR3 loop spans 16 amino acids. CDR1 is SNHLY, CDR2 FYNNEI, per germline. In DNA, the CDR3 is TGTGCCAGCAGTGAAGGTGACACTTTAGCCAAAAACATTCAGTACTTC. Translating it yields CASSEGDTLAKNIQYF.

The chain links TRBV5-6 to TRBJ2-5, with 8 bases lining up with TRBD2. The V gene's germline CDR1 is SGHDT and CDR2 YYEEEE. This CDR3 is 16 amino acids long. V lost 4 bases and J lost 0; bases outside the gene matches: 8. CDR3 sequence: CASSGTIAGHQETQYF. The DNA for the CDR3 is TGTGCCAGCAGCGGAACCATAGCGGGGCACCAAGAGACCCAGTACTTC.

In this sample, this clonotype turned up a few times. V usage is TRBV19 and J usage is TRBJ2-1; the match to TRBD1 covers 9 bases. This CDR3 is built from 15 residues. V shed 5 bases, J shed 7 bases, and the junction held 9 bases outside the gene matches. Looked up from germline, CDR1 is LNHDA and CDR2 is SQIVND (reference sequence). Here the CDR3 DNA reads TGTGCCAGTAGTCATCCGGGACAGGGTTTGAATGAGCAGTTCTTC. The encoded protein is CASSHPGQGLNEQFF.

The rearrangement links TRBV5-1 to TRBJ2-7, with D perhaps TRBD2 (6 bases). CDR1 and CDR2 from the germline V gene are SGHRS and YFSETQ. The CDR3 has 13 residues. Trimming pared 3 bases from V and 4 bases from J, leaving 11 bases between. The CDR3 region is CASSSVTSYEQYF. CDR3 bases: TGCGCCAGCAGCTCGGTGACTAGTTACGAGCAGTACTTC.

The chain joins TRBV6-6 to TRBJ2-1; TRBD2 matches 12 bases. This CDR3 has 13 amino acids. Trimming removed 2 bases from V and 13 bases from J; junction bases left unmatched: 3. Germline CDR1 is MNHNY and CDR2 is SVGAGI (reference sequence). DNA for the CDR3: TGTGCCAGCAGTTACGGACTAGCGGGACTTCAGTTCTTC. It yields the protein CASSYGLAGLQFF.

The chain links TRBV25-1 to TRBJ1-4; D remains unclear. With 3 bases removed from V and 5 bases from J, the gap between germline ends came to 10 bases. The CDR3 consists of 14 residues. The germline V gene has CDR1 MGHDK and CDR2 SYGVNS. The DNA for the CDR3 is TGTGCCAGCAGTGATCCTGGAAGGAATGAAAAACTGTTTTTT. It translates to CASSDPGRNEKLFF.

In its sample, this clonotype was seen a few times. The chain uses TRBV20-1 and TRBJ2-1; 7 bases are shared with TRBD2. The V gene's germline CDR1 is DFQATT and CDR2 SNEGSKA (reference sequence). The CDR3 has 13 amino acids. The J segment lost 5 bases and the V segment lost 3 bases, leaving 4 bases of the junction unmatched. CDR3 sequence reads: CSASTSANNEQFF. The CDR3 region has the DNA TGCAGTGCTAGCACTAGCGCGAACAATGAGCAGTTCTTC.

In this sample, this clonotype turned up many times. The genes are TRBV12-3 or TRBV12-4 and TRBJ2-5; 7 nucleotides agree with TRBD1. CDR3 length equals 13 residues. Germline trimming cut 3 bases from V and 5 bases from J; bases unmatched to any gene: 3. DNA for the CDR3: TGTGCCAGCAGTTTCGGCAGGGGGGAGACCCAGTACTTC. It codes for CASSFGRGETQYF.

This clonotype was observed a handful of times. DNA of the CDR3: TGTGCCAGCAGCCAACCCGGACAGGAGAACTATGGCTACACCTTC. This sequence encodes CASSQPGQENYGYTF. The chain is built from TRBV4-2 and TRBJ1-2; 7 bases match TRBD1. J gave up 2 bases and V 2 bases, and 5 bases lay outside the gene matches. Germline V lookup: CDR1 LGHNA, CDR2 YNFKEQ. This CDR3 has 15 residues.

The chain carries TRBV11-3 and TRBJ2-1, with D possibly called TRBD1 or TRBD2 (7 bases each). V was clipped by 6 bases and J by 6 bases, with 12 bases between them. Germline V CDR1 and CDR2: SGHNT, YENEEA. This CDR3 contains 13 residues. The CDR3 region has the DNA TGTGCCAGCAGTCCCAGGGGGGGCAATGAGCAGTTCTTC. Translation: CASSPRGGNEQFF.

This clonotype was observed a few times. The CDR3 sequence: CASSRGLAQETQYF. Written as DNA, the CDR3 is TGTGCCAGCAGTCGCGGACTAGCACAAGAGACCCAGTACTTC. The chain links TRBV12-3 or TRBV12-4 to TRBJ2-5; 8 positions agree with TRBD2. CDR3 length: 14 amino acids. Germline trimming cut 5 bases from V and 2 bases from J; bases unmatched to any gene: 4.

The chain combines TRBV5-1 with TRBJ2-3; D is ambiguous. This CDR3 contains 14 residues. Trimming removed 3 bases from V and 5 bases from J, with 13 bases in between. Germline CDR1 reads SGHRS; CDR2 reads YFSETQ. The CDR3 protein is CASSSSAARDTQYF. The CDR3 nucleotides are TGCGCCAGCAGCTCATCGGCGGCGAGAGATACGCAGTATTTT.

The chain employs TRBV20-1 and TRBJ2-3; possibly TRBD2 for D (6 bases). Germline loops: CDR1 DFQATT, CDR2 SNEGSKA (reference sequence). The CDR3 is made up of 14 amino acids. With 1 base removed from V and 4 bases from J, the gap between germline ends came to 12 bases. CDR3 region: CSARVRGDPDTQYF. CDR3 coding DNA: TGCAGTGCTAGAGTTCGCGGGGACCCAGATACGCAGTATTTT.

The V and J genes are TRBV24-1 and TRBJ2-1; TRBD2 is a possible D gene (6 bases). Germline V gene sequence: CDR1 KGHDR, CDR2 SFDVKD. The CDR3 is made up of 19 amino acids. V shed 4 bases and J shed 7 bases, with 28 bases lying between them. This chain's CDR3 is CATSEAYGERGTPWNEQFF. The DNA of the CDR3 is TGTGCCACCAGTGAGGCTTATGGGGAGCGCGGGACCCCCTGGAATGAGCAGTTCTTC.

V usage is TRBV12-3 or TRBV12-4 and J usage is TRBJ2-5, with 7 bases lining up with TRBD1. The J segment lost 3 bases and the V segment lost 4 bases, leaving 5 bases of the junction unmatched. This CDR3 is built from 14 residues. Here the CDR3 reads CASSSNTGEETQYF. The CDR3 nucleotides are TGTGCCAGCAGTTCAAACACAGGGGAAGAGACCCAGTACTTC.

The chain employs TRBV12-3 or TRBV12-4 and TRBJ2-7; the match to TRBD2 covers 8 bases. V trimming: 5 bases; J trimming: 3 bases; junction bases outside the gene matches: 6. The CDR3 sequence is 14 residues long. CDR3 sequence reads: CASSPSGGDYEQYF. The CDR3 nucleotides are TGTGCCAGCAGTCCCTCCGGGGGGGACTACGAGCAGTACTTC.